A single sample gave rise to the 8 T cell receptor beta chains below, sequenced in a study of post-analysis software for immune sequencing data (dated by TCRdb to 2015 to 2017). What the research found in general, with its limitations: Patients showed significantly higher frequencies than controls for roughly five TRBV segments, among them TRBV5-6, TRBV5-1 and TRBV20-1.

Their recognized antigens are unknown. Libraries were constructed by PCR. For sequencing, an Illumina HiSeq 2500 was employed. To reduce PCR and sequencing biases, unique molecular identifiers were incorporated into the TCR beta cDNA libraries. TCRdb reprocessed the public reads (quality trimming at Q25 with fastp, clone calling with MiXCR) and kept in-frame beta chains. Entries that share a CDR3 protein sequence are merged under the most common genes and DNA. The table for this sample lists some 690,000 distinct CDR3 sequences; 59% of them were counted only once. The ten biggest clones cover about 11% of the sample. The sequenced sample consisted of blood. These receptors all stem from a girl aged 2 to 10 with multiple sclerosis.

The V gene is TRBV29-1, the J gene TRBJ1-1; D might be TRBD1 (5 bases). From germline, CDR1 is SQVTM and CDR2 ANQGSEA. This CDR3 is built from 12 residues. V was shortened by 0 bases and J by 5 bases, with 7 bases between the two germline ends. This chain's CDR3 is CSVEDRGTEAFF. In DNA, the CDR3 is TGCAGCGTTGAAGATCGGGGGACTGAAGCTTTCTTT.

The rearrangement links TRBV5-1 to TRBJ2-1; D perhaps matches TRBD2 (5 bases). The CDR3 consists of 17 residues. Per the germline V gene, CDR1 is SGHRS and CDR2 is YFSETQ. Between the trimmed V and J ends, which lost 2 bases and 0 bases, there was a span of 15 bases. The CDR3 is CASSFTRETSSYNEQFF. CDR3 nucleotides: TGCGCCAGCAGCTTCACCCGGGAAACTAGCTCCTACAATGAGCAGTTCTTC.

This rearrangement joins TRBV20-1 to TRBJ2-7; the match to TRBD1 covers 10 bases. The CDR3 is made up of 16 amino acids. V dropped 7 bases and J dropped 1; count of bases not matched to a gene: 13. Germline CDR1 is DFQATT and CDR2 is SNEGSKA (reference sequence). The CDR3 DNA is TGCAGTGTCAGACCCTCGGGACAGGGGCAGTCCTACGAGCAGTACTTC. This translates into CSVRPSGQGQSYEQYF.

The gene calls are TRBV6-5 and TRBJ2-1; 7 bases match TRBD1. CDR1 is MNHEY and CDR2 is SVGAGI in the germline V gene. V dropped 2 bases and J dropped 4; count of bases not matched to a gene: 5. The CDR3 consists of 15 residues. The CDR3 loop is CASSYRQGVYNEQFF. Here the CDR3 DNA reads TGTGCCAGCAGTTACCGTCAGGGGGTATACAATGAGCAGTTCTTC.

Remarks on this clonotype: A junction boundary mismatches the germline segment, possibly from a read error. The rearrangement uses TRBV5-1 and TRBJ1-1, with D uncertain. The CDR3 runs 13 residues. Germline loops: CDR1 SGHRS, CDR2 YFSETQ. The CDR3 region is CANSPDDNTEAFF. CDR3 nucleotide sequence: TGCGCCAACAGCCCGGACGATAACACTGAAGCTTTCTTT.

This chain connects TRBV6-1 to TRBJ1-1, with D uncertain. Trimming pared 7 bases from V and 4 bases from J, leaving 13 bases between. The CDR3 contains 13 residues. CDR1 is MNHNS, CDR2 SASEGT, per germline. Here the CDR3 reads CASNYLDPTEAFF. The CDR3 region has the DNA TGTGCCAGCAACTACTTGGACCCCACTGAAGCTTTCTTT.

This chain links TRBV28 with TRBJ2-1; D is possibly TRBD1 (5 bases). CDR1 MDHEN and CDR2 SYDVKM come from the germline V gene. The CDR3 sequence is 14 residues long. The ends were cut back, 5 bases at V and 1 base at J, with 9 bases in the middle. CDR3 sequence reads: CASSETGSYNEQFF. In DNA, the CDR3 is TGTGCCAGCAGTGAAACAGGATCCTACAATGAGCAGTTCTTC.

The sample holds a few counts of this clonotype. In DNA form, the CDR3 reads TGCAGTGCTAGAGATCAGGTGTTGGGTGCCTATGGCTACACCTTC. Its translation is CSARDQVLGAYGYTF. This rearrangement joins TRBV20-1 to TRBJ1-2; D not certain. Germline V gene sequence: CDR1 DFQATT, CDR2 SNEGSKA (reference sequence). Trimming left V 0 bases short and J 4 bases short, with 15 bases between. This CDR3 contains 15 residues.